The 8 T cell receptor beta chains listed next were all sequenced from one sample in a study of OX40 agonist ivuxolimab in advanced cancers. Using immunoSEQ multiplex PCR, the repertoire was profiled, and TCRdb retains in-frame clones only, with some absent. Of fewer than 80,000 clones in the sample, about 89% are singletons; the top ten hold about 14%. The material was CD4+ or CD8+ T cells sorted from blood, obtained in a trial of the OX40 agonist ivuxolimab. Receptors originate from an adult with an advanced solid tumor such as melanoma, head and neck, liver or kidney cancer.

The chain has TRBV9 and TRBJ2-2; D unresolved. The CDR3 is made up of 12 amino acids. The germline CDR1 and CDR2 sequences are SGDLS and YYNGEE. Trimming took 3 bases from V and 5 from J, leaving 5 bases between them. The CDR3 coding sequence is TGTGCCAGCAGCGGGCCGACCGGGGAGCTGTTTTTT. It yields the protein CASSGPTGELFF.

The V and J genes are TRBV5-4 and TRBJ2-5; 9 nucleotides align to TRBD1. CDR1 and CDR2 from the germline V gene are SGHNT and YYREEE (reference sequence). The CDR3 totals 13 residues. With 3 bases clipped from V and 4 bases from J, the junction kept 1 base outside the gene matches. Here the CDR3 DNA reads TGTGCCAGCAGCTGGGACAGGGTAGAGACCCAGTACTTC. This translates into CASSWDRVETQYF.

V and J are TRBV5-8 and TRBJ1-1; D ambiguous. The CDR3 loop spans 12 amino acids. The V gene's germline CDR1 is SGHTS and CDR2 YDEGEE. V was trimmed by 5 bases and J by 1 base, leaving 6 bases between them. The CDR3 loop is CASRRANTEAFF. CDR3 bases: TGTGCCAGCAGACGGGCGAACACTGAAGCTTTCTTT. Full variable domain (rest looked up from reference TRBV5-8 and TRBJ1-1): EAGVTQSPTHLIKTRGQQATLRCSPISGHTSVYWYQQALGLGLQFLLWYDEGEERNRGNFPPRFSGRQFPNYSSELNVNALELEDSALYLCASRRANTEAFFGQGTRLTVV.

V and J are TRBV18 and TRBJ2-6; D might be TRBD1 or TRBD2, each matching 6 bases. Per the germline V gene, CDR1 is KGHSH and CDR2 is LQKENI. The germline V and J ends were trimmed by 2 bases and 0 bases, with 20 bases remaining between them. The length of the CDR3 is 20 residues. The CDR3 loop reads CASSPREAIPGVSGANVLTF. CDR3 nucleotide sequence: TGTGCCAGCTCACCAAGGGAGGCCATTCCAGGGGTCTCTGGGGCCAACGTCCTGACTTTC.

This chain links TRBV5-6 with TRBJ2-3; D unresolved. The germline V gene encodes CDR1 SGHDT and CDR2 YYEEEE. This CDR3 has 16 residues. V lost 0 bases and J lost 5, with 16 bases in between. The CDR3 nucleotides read TGTGCCAGCAGCTTGGAGGCTAAACTGTTTGGAGATACGCAGTATTTT. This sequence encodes CASSLEAKLFGDTQYF.

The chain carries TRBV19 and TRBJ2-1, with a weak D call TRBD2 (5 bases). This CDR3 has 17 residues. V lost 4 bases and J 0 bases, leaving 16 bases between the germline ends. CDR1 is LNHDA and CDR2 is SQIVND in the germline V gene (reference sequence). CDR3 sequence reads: CASSTEPTRVSYNEQFF. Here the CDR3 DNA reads TGTGCCAGTAGTACCGAACCCACGAGGGTCTCCTACAATGAGCAGTTCTTC. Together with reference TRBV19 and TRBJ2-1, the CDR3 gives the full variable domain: DGGITQSPKYLFRKEGQNVTLSCEQNLNHDAMYWYRQDPGQGLRLIYYSQIVNDFQKGDIAEGYSVSREKKESFPLTVTSAQKNPTAFYLCASSTEPTRVSYNEQFFGPGTRLTVL.

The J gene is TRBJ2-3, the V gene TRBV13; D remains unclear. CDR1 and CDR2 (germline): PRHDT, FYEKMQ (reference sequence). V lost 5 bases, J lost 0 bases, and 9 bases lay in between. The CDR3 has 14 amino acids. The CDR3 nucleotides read TGTGCCAGCAGCACCTCGGACAGCACAGATACGCAGTATTTT. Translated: CASSTSDSTDTQYF.

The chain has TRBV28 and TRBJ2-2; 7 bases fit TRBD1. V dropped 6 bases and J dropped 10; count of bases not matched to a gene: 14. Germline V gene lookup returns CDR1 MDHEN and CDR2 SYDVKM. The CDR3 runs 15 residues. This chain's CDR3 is CASSHQQGLTPELFF. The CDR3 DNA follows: TGTGCCAGCAGCCACCAACAGGGGCTCACACCGGAGCTGTTTTTT. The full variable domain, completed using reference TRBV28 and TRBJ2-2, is DVKVTQSSRYLVKRTGEKVFLECVQDMDHENMFWYRQDPGLGLRLIYFSYDVKMKEKGDIPEGYSVSREKKERFSLILESASTNQTSMYLCASSHQQGLTPELFFGEGSRLTVL.